The entry below describes one T cell receptor beta chain. Its matching antigen is unknown. This entry is derived from a study of cytomegalovirus exposure and HLA in healthy donors. General study points: Three chains tied to CMV proved CMV antigen-specific in vitro. Most TCR sequences were uncommon, yet certain public TCRs appeared in many donors. Relative to equally common others, HLA-associated TCR beta chains showed greater clonal expansion in a later analysis.

Researchers ran the PCR with 60 Vbeta and 13 Jbeta primers. The repertoire was sequenced with immunoSEQ multiplex PCR; TCRdb's copy has only in-frame clones and lacks some. The table records about 190,000 clones, roughly 80% of them present only once. Healthy bone marrow donors supplied every sample. The ends were cut back, 1 base at V and 2 bases at J, with 5 bases in the middle. The CDR3 spans 13 residues. Germline-derived CDR1 and CDR2 are SSHAT and FNYEAQ (reference sequence). Sample: PBMCs. The rearrangement uses TRBV7-7 and TRBJ2-5; no clear D. The receptor comes from a man between 45 and 60 years old in good health and CMV-seronegative. CDR3 in DNA: TGTGCCAGCAGCTTAGACTTTCAAGAGACCCAGTACTTC. Its protein is CASSLDFQETQYF.